The 5 T cell receptor beta chains presented below share a single source sample, sequenced in a study of preoperative IRX-2 immunotherapy in early breast cancer. Treatment indicated: preoperative locoregional IRX-2 cytokine immunotherapy. Repertoires were generated with immunoSEQ multiplex PCR, while TCRdb's copy carries only in-frame clones and drops some. The sample has 60,000 or so clones; less than 95% are singletons. The sample was gathered from a patient treated with IRX-2 immunotherapy. Receptors originate from a human donor with breast cancer.

The V call is TRBV9, the J call TRBJ2-1; D gene ambiguous. Germline V CDR1 and CDR2: SGDLS, YYNGEE. Trimming removed 3 bases from V and 6 bases from J, with 16 bases in between. The CDR3 has 15 amino acids. As DNA, the CDR3 is TGTGCCAGCAGCGCCCCAGGTGCCCGGGCCAATGAGCAGTTCTTC. Translation gives CASSAPGARANEQFF. Combining the CDR3 with reference TRBV9 and TRBJ2-1 gives the whole variable domain DSGVTQTPKHLITATGQRVTLRCSPRSGDLSVYWYQQSLDQGLQFLIQYYNGEERAKGNILERFSAQQFPDLHSELNLSSLELGDSALYFCASSAPGARANEQFFGPGTRLTVL.

As DNA, the CDR3 is TGTGCCAGCAGTCTACAGGGGGCAGGCGAGCAGTACTTC. Amino acids: CASSLQGAGEQYF. This sequence joins TRBV6-5 and TRBJ2-7; 9 nucleotides agree with TRBD1. The CDR3 covers 13 residues. The V and J ends lost 5 bases and 6 bases, in that order; junction bases with no gene match: 5. The germline V gene encodes CDR1 MNHEY and CDR2 SVGAGI.

V gene TRBV6-6 combines with J gene TRBJ1-1; tentative D call: TRBD1 (5 bases). The CDR3 extends over 12 amino acids. Trimming took 8 bases from V and 4 from J, leaving 11 bases between them. Germline CDR1 MNHNY, CDR2 SVGAGI (reference sequence). CDR3 in amino acids: CASSGGGTEAFF. CDR3 sequence (DNA): TGTGCCAGCTCTGGGGGGGGCACTGAAGCTTTCTTT.

This sequence joins TRBV15 and TRBJ1-1; tentatively, D is TRBD1 (5 bases). The CDR3 covers 15 residues. Germline lookup yields CDR1 LNHNV and CDR2 YYDKDF (reference sequence). Trimming shortened V by 2 bases and J by 3 bases, and 13 bases separated the two germline ends. The CDR3 bases are TGTGCCACCAGCAGACTCAGGCCGGGGGACACTGAAGCTTTCTTT. It translates to CATSRLRPGDTEAFF.

V and J are TRBV5-8 and TRBJ2-2; D gene unclear. The CDR3 spans 12 residues. CDR1 is SGHTS, CDR2 YDEGEE, per germline. V lost 4 bases to trimming and J lost 5 bases, with 6 bases between them. CDR3 residues: CASSPVTGELFF. The CDR3 coding sequence is TGTGCCAGCAGCCCCGTAACCGGGGAGCTGTTTTTT.